The 23 T cell receptor beta chains given below trace back to one sample, sequenced in a study of blood T cell repertoires in COVID-19. The protocol was immunoSEQ multiplex PCR, while the TCRdb copy is restricted to in-frame clones and leaves out a portion. The sample has about 72,000 clones; about 91% are singletons. The sample was peripheral blood. Source of these receptors: a human donor in a cohort sampled during active COVID-19.

The V gene is TRBV5-6, the J gene TRBJ2-5, with 12 bases aligning to TRBD1. Germline assignment: CDR1 SGHDT and CDR2 YYEEEE. Losses at the gene ends were 3 bases for V and 5 bases for J; bases not matched to a gene: 8. The CDR3 runs 16 residues. DNA for the CDR3: TGTGCCAGCAGCTCTAGGGGGACAGGGGGCGCGGAGACCCAGTACTTC. This translates into CASSSRGTGGAETQYF.

This chain's CDR3 is CASSLGQGLNSPLHF. CDR3 nucleotide sequence: TGTGCCAGCAGCCTAGGACAGGGCTTAAATTCACCCCTCCACTTT. This chain connects TRBV14 to TRBJ1-6; 8 nucleotides line up with TRBD1. Germline lookup yields CDR1 SGHDN and CDR2 FVKESK. This CDR3 has 15 residues. After removal of 4 bases from V and 7 bases from J, the junction contained 6 bases not matched to a gene.

The chain employs TRBV2 and TRBJ1-2, with D perhaps TRBD1 (6 bases). V was clipped by 5 bases and J by 1 base, with 8 bases between them. There are 13 residues in the CDR3. Germline CDR1 reads SNHLY; CDR2 reads FYNNEI. CDR3 sequence (DNA): TGTGCCAGCAGTAGGGGGGGTAACTATGGCTACACCTTC. Amino acid sequence: CASSRGGNYGYTF.

For the CDR3, the DNA is TGTGCCAGCAGTGAAGCGCTTTATGCTAGCCCAGATACGCAGTATTTT. It codes for CASSEALYASPDTQYF. The V gene is TRBV6-1, the J gene TRBJ2-3; D is perhaps TRBD2 (5 bases). Germline values: CDR1 MNHNS, CDR2 SASEGT. The CDR3 consists of 16 residues. The V end lost 0 bases, the J end lost 4 bases, and 14 bases lay between the germline ends.

DNA of the CDR3: TGTGCCAGCAGCCAGGGCGGGGGGTGGAACACCGGGGAGCTGTTTTTT. Encoded protein: CASSQGGGWNTGELFF. This rearrangement joins TRBV7-8 to TRBJ2-2; 8 bases fit TRBD2. J was trimmed by 1 base and V by 5 bases; bases with no gene match: 6. This CDR3 is 16 amino acids long. CDR1 is SGHVS and CDR2 is FQNEAQ in the germline V gene.

This clone was picked up a small number of times. V is TRBV18 and J is TRBJ2-1; 12 positions match TRBD1. In germline, CDR1 is KGHSH, CDR2 LQKENI. The CDR3 has 16 amino acids. The J segment lost 7 bases and the V segment lost 4 bases, leaving 8 bases of the junction unmatched. The CDR3 protein is CASSQRDRGRNNEQFF. The CDR3 DNA follows: TGTGCCAGCTCACAACGGGACAGGGGGCGGAATAATGAGCAGTTCTTC.

This chain uses TRBV12-3 or TRBV12-4 with TRBJ2-2; D remains unclear. This CDR3 comprises 11 residues. Trimming took 5 bases from V and 9 from J, leaving 7 bases between them. The CDR3 loop reads CASSKSRELFF. CDR3 nucleotides: TGTGCCAGCAGTAAGAGCCGGGAGCTGTTTTTT.

V and J are TRBV24-1 and TRBJ2-1; 7 bases fit TRBD1. The CDR3 runs to 16 residues. Germline loops: CDR1 KGHDR, CDR2 SFDVKD. J lost 5 bases, V lost 3 bases, and 9 bases had no gene match. CDR3 nucleotides: TGTGCCACCAGTGATGACCCCGGGACAGCCAACAATGAGCAGTTCTTC. This gives the protein CATSDDPGTANNEQFF.

The sample holds a few counts of this clone. The chain has TRBV3-1 (or the pseudogene TRBV3-2) and TRBJ2-2; D is possibly TRBD1 (6 bases). The CDR3 is 15 amino acids. CDR1 is LGHDT and CDR2 is YNNKEL in the germline V gene (reference sequence). Trimming cost V 3 bases and J 1 base, with 9 bases left between them. For the CDR3, the DNA is TGTGCCAGCAGCCACAGGGGTTTGAACACCGGGGAGCTGTTTTTT. This translates into CASSHRGLNTGELFF.

In this sample, this clone turned up a few times. V is TRBV9 and J is TRBJ1-5; a possible D gene is TRBD1 (5 bases). CDR1 and CDR2 from the germline V gene are SGDLS and YYNGEE. Trimming removed 3 bases from V and 4 bases from J, with 11 bases in between. This CDR3 is built from 14 residues. CDR3 region: CASSASGANQPQHF. CDR3 DNA: TGTGCCAGCAGCGCGAGCGGGGCAAATCAGCCCCAGCATTTT.

The gene calls are TRBV4-3 and TRBJ2-1, with D perhaps matching TRBD2 (6 bases). V was shortened by 6 bases and J by 5 bases, with 17 bases between the two germline ends. Germline CDR1 LGHNA, CDR2 YSLEER. The CDR3 is made up of 15 amino acids. CDR3 loop: CASRASALGNNEQFF. The CDR3 nucleotides are TGCGCCAGCAGGGCTAGCGCCCTGGGGAACAATGAGCAGTTCTTC.

The chain joins TRBV18 to TRBJ2-5, with 7 bases lining up with TRBD2. The V segment lost 6 bases and the J segment 3 bases; nucleotides outside the gene matches: 7. This CDR3 contains 14 residues. Germline V lookup: CDR1 KGHSH, CDR2 LQKENI. The CDR3 region has the DNA TGTGCCAGCTCTTTCGGGGGGACCGAAGAGACCCAGTACTTC. Encoded protein: CASSFGGTEETQYF.

J is TRBJ1-1 and V is TRBV5-4; 12 bases agree with TRBD1. There are 14 residues in the CDR3. J gave up 8 bases and V 4 bases, and 6 bases lay outside the gene matches. Germline V gives CDR1 SGHNT, CDR2 YYREEE (reference sequence). CDR3 in DNA: TGTGCCAGCAGCAAGCCGGGACAGGGGGCCGAAGCTTTCTTT. It codes for CASSKPGQGAEAFF.

The rearrangement uses TRBV29-1 and TRBJ1-3; D is ambiguous. The CDR3 consists of 16 residues. The germline gives CDR1 SQVTM, CDR2 ANQGSEA. Trimming stripped 4 bases from V and 0 bases from J, with 16 bases between. The CDR3 nucleotides are TGCAGCGTTGTGACACATGACGGTCACTCTGGAAACACCATATATTTT. Translating gives CSVVTHDGHSGNTIYF.

The J gene is TRBJ2-2, the V gene TRBV10-2; maybe TRBD1 (5 bases). This CDR3 comprises 13 residues. Trimming removed 3 bases from V and 3 bases from J, with 5 bases in between. CDR1 is WSHSY and CDR2 is SAAADI in the germline V gene. CDR3 residues: CASSEGDTGELFF. CDR3 nucleotides: TGCGCCAGCAGTGAAGGGGACACCGGGGAGCTGTTTTTT.

The J gene is TRBJ1-6, the V gene TRBV7-6; possible D gene TRBD1, 6 bases. V was trimmed by 1 base and J by 7 bases, leaving 17 bases between them. Germline CDR1 is SGHVS and CDR2 is FNYEAQ. The CDR3 is 17 residues long. The CDR3: CASSLGGQGRGNSPLHF. As DNA, the CDR3 is TGTGCCAGCAGCTTAGGTGGTCAGGGGCGCGGGAATTCACCCCTCCACTTT.

As concerns this clone: Other DNA sequences in the same sample also yield this CDR3. The rearrangement uses TRBV5-1 and TRBJ2-2; 15 positions match TRBD2. The V segment lost 4 bases and the J segment 3 bases; nucleotides outside the gene matches: 4. Germline CDR1 reads SGHRS; CDR2 reads YFSETQ. There are 17 residues in the CDR3. The CDR3 is CASSRGLAGGYTGELFF. The CDR3 coding sequence is TGCGCCAGCAGCAGGGGACTAGCGGGAGGCTACACCGGGGAGCTGTTTTTT. The full variable domain, in which reference TRBV5-1 and TRBJ2-2 provide the parts outside the CDR3, is KAGVTQTPRYLIKTRGQQVTLSCSPISGHRSVSWYQQTPGQGLQFLFEYFSETQRNKGNFPGRFSGRQFSNSRSEMNVSTLELGDSALYLCASSRGLAGGYTGELFFGEGSRLTVL.

This chain uses TRBV6-5 with TRBJ2-7; the D is unclear. Germline assignment: CDR1 MNHEY and CDR2 SVGAGI. V shed 9 bases and J shed 3 bases, with 6 bases lying between them. CDR3 length: 10 amino acids. The CDR3 coding sequence is TGTGCCAGTGCTAACTACGAGCAGTACTTC. It yields the protein CASANYEQYF.

This chain joins TRBV27 and TRBJ1-5; the D gene is possibly TRBD1 (5 bases). CDR1 MNHEY and CDR2 SMNVEV come from the germline V gene (reference sequence). The germline V and J ends were trimmed by 8 bases and 8 bases, with 22 bases remaining between them. The CDR3 is made up of 15 amino acids. In DNA form, the CDR3 reads TGTGCCAGCTCTCCTTGGGGCGGGGCCCTGAAGCCCCAGCATTTT. The encoded protein is CASSPWGGALKPQHF.

This clone was observed a single time. CDR3 DNA: TGTGCCAGCAGCTTAGAGGCGGGACAGGTCGGCACCGGGGAGCTGTTTTTT. Protein sequence: CASSLEAGQVGTGELFF. The V and J genes are TRBV7-2 and TRBJ2-2; 8 bases align to TRBD1. This CDR3 spans 17 amino acids. The V gene's germline CDR1 is SGHTA and CDR2 FQGNSA. Unmatched junction bases numbered 8, after V lost 1 base and J lost 4 bases.

This clone was seen a single time. The V call is TRBV15, the J call TRBJ2-1; 8 bases are a match to TRBD2. CDR3 length: 17 residues. CDR1 LNHNV and CDR2 YYDKDF come from the germline V gene (reference sequence). J was trimmed by 3 bases and V by 0 bases; bases with no gene match: 7. DNA of the CDR3: TGTGCCACCAGCAGAGATGGGGCGGGGGGCTACTACAATGAGCAGTTCTTC. It is translated as CATSRDGAGGYYNEQFF.

The rearrangement links TRBV7-2 to TRBJ1-5, with a possible D match to TRBD1 (5 bases). This CDR3 is 13 amino acids long. Trimming cost V 1 base and J 4 bases, with 5 bases left between them. The germline V gene encodes CDR1 SGHTA and CDR2 FQGNSA. CDR3 region: CASSLDRNQPQHF. The CDR3 DNA is TGTGCCAGCAGCTTAGACAGGAATCAGCCCCAGCATTTT.

The chain links TRBV7-9 to TRBJ2-7, with 11 nucleotides matching TRBD1. This CDR3 region has 17 residues. Per germline, CDR1 SEHNR and CDR2 FQNEAQ (reference sequence). Trimming removed 5 bases from V and 5 bases from J; junction bases left unmatched: 14. The CDR3 DNA reads as TGTGCCAGCAGCCCAGGAGAGGGGACAGGGGGAAAAGACGAGCAGTACTTC. Its translation: CASSPGEGTGGKDEQYF.